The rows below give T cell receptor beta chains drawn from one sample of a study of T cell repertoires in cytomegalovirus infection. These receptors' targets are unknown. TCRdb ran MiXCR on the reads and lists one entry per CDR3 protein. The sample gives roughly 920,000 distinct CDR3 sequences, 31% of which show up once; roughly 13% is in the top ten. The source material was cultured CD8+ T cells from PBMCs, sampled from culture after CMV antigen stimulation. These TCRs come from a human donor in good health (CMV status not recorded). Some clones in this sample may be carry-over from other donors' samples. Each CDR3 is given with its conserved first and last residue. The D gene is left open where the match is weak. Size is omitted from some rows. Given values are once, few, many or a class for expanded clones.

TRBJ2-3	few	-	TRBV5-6	TGTGCCAGCAGCTCCTGGAGCGGCTCTAGCACAGATACGCAGTATTTT	CASSSWSGSSTDTQYF
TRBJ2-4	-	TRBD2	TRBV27	TGTGCCAGCAGTTTAATAGCGGGGGGGATAGCCAAAAACATTCAGTACTTC	CASSLIAGGIAKNIQYF
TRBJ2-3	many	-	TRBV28	TGTGCCAGCAGTAGACAGAGCACAGATACGCAGTATTTT	CASSRQSTDTQYF
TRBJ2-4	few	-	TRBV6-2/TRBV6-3	TGTGCCAGCAGTACGGGACCCTTGAACATTCAGTACTTC	CASSTGPLNIQYF
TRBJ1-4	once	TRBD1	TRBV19	TGTGCCAGTAGCCGTGATACAGGGGCTAATGAAAAACTGTTTTTT	CASSRDTGANEKLFF
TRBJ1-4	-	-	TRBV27	TGTGCCAGCAGTTTATCGACAGCTAATGAAAAACTGTTTTTT	CASSLSTANEKLFF
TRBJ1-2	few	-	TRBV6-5	TGTGCCAGCAGTTTCCGGGGACTGCGTGGCTACACCTTC	CASSFRGLRGYTF
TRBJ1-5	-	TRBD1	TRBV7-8	TGTGCCAGCACCCCCTCCGGGACAGGGAGCAATCAGCCCCAGCATTTT	CASTPSGTGSNQPQHF
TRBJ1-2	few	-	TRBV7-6	TGTGCCAGCAGCCCCCCCCCAGGGAAGAACTATGGCTACACCTTC	CASSPPPGKNYGYTF
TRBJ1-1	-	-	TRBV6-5	TGTGCCAGCAACGGACCTTTGAACACTGAAGCTTTCTTT	CASNGPLNTEAFF
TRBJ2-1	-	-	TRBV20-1	TGCAGTGCTAAAAGGGAGTCCTGGATACCGGGTGAGCAGTTCTTC	CSAKRESWIPGEQFF
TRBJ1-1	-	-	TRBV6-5	TGTGCCAGCAGTTCGGGGCTCCACACTGAAGCTTTCTTT	CASSSGLHTEAFF
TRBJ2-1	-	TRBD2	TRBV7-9	TGTGCCAGCAGCCCAGGGACTAGCGGGGATTTGCGTGGGCAGTTCTTC	CASSPGTSGDLRGQFF
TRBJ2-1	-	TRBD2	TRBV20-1	TGCAGTGCTTGGACTAGCGCGAACAATGAGCAGTTCTTC	CSAWTSANNEQFF
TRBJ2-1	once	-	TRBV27	TGTGCCAGCAGTTCTCCCCGACAGGTTGTGGGCAATGAGCAGTTCTTC	CASSSPRQVVGNEQFF
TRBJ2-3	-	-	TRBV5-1	TGCGCCAGCACGGGGGAAGATAGCACAGATACGCAGTATTTT	CASTGEDSTDTQYF
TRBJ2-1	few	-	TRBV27	TGTGCCAGCAGTTTAAGCACAGGCCCCTACAATGAGCAGTTCTTC	CASSLSTGPYNEQFF
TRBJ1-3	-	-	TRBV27	TGTGCCAGCACCGCGTTGGGCGGGGCAACCGGAAACACCATATATTTT	CASTALGGATGNTIYF
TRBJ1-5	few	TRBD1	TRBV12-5	TGTGCTAGTGGTTTGGTTCCAATGGACAGGGTAGGACAGCCCCAGCATTTT	CASGLVPMDRVGQPQHF
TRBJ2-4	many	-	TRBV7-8	TGTGCCAGCAGCCTTGGGGGGGCCGGGCACATTCAGTACTTC	CASSLGGAGHIQYF
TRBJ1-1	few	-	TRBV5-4	TGTGCCAGCAGCTTGAACCCCATGGAGAGCACTGAAGCTTTCTTT	CASSLNPMESTEAFF
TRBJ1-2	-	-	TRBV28	TGTGCCAGCAGTTCCCCGGAGGACGTGGGACTGCCTCTACTGGGCTACACCTTC	CASSSPEDVGLPLLGYTF
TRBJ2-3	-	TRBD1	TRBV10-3	TGTGCCATCAGTGATGGGGACAGAAGCACAGATACGCAGTATTTT	CAISDGDRSTDTQYF
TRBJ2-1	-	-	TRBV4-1	TGCGCCAGCAGCCAAGCGCGGGGCCCCTCCTACAATGAGCAGTTCTTC	CASSQARGPSYNEQFF
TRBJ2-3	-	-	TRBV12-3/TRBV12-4	TGTGCCAGCAGCGGGACTCCCGCGGGCCGCACAGATACGCAGTATTTT	CASSGTPAGRTDTQYF
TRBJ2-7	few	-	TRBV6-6	TGTGCCAGCAGTTACTCTGTCCTAGATCGGTTAGGGCACTACGAGCAGTACTTC	CASSYSVLDRLGHYEQYF
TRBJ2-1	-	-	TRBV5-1	TGCGCCAGCAGCTCCTCGGCTGCCGGTTTAACCTACAATGAGCAGTTCTTC	CASSSSAAGLTYNEQFF
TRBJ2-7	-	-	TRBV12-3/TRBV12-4	TGTGCCAGCAGTTCACGCGACAGCAAGGGGTACAAGCAGTACTTC	CASSSRDSKGYKQYF
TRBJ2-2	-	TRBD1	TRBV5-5	TGTGCCAGCATCTATGGACAGGCCGTAACCGGGGAGCTGTTTTTT	CASIYGQAVTGELFF
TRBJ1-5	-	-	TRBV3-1	TGTGCCAGCAGCAACGAGGGTGGGGACCCGGATCAGCCCCAGCATTTT	CASSNEGGDPDQPQHF
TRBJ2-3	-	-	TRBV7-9	TGTGCCAGCAAGGCCTCAACCTATAGCACAGATACGCAGTATTTT	CASKASTYSTDTQYF
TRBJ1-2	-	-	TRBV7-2	TGTGCCAGCAGCTTAGGCGGGAGTCTTAACTATGGCTACACCTTC	CASSLGGSLNYGYTF
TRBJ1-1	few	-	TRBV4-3	TGCGCCAGCAGCCAAGTTCCATTCTTTCGTGGGGGACGTTGGGACACTGAAGCTTTCTTT	CASSQVPFFRGGRWDTEAFF
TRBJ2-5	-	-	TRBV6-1	TGTGCCAGCAGTGAAGTGGGGGGATCTGAGACCCAGTACTTC	CASSEVGGSETQYF
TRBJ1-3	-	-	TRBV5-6	TGTGCCAGCAGCTTGGGGGCCATAGAGGATTTT	CASSLGAIEDF
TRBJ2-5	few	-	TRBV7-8	TGTGCCAGCAGCCCATATGGCCGCTTGGGGGGCTCGGTAGAGACCCAGTACTTC	CASSPYGRLGGSVETQYF
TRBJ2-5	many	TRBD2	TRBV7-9	TGTGCCAGCAGCTCGACTAGCGGGGGCCCAGAGACCCAGTACTTC	CASSSTSGGPETQYF
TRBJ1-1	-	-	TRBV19	TGTGCCAGTGGATCCGGGACGGAGAACACTGAAGCTTTCTTT	CASGSGTENTEAFF
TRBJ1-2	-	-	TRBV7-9	TGTGCCAGCAGCGGTTTCCCGACGGATAACTATGGCTACACCTTC	CASSGFPTDNYGYTF
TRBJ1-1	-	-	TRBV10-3	TGTGCCATCAAGGGGGGACTGCGGAACACTGAAGCTTTCTTT	CAIKGGLRNTEAFF
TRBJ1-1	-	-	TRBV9	TGTGCCAGCAGCCTGAGCGGGAATTTGAACACTGAAGCTTTCTTT	CASSLSGNLNTEAFF
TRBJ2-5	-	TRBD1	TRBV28	TGTGCCAGCAGTTTAGGGACAGGGGAGTACCAAGAGACCCAGTACTTC	CASSLGTGEYQETQYF
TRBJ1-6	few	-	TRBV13	TGTGCCAGCAGCCCCACAGGGAATTCACCCCTCCACTTT	CASSPTGNSPLHF
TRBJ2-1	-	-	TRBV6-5	TGTGCCAGCAGTACTACAACCGGGGGCTACAATGAGCAGTTCTTC	CASSTTTGGYNEQFF
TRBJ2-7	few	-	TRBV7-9	TGTGCCAGCAGCCCAGGGGGGGATTCGGGCGAGCAGTACTTC	CASSPGGDSGEQYF
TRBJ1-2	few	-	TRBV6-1	TGTGCCAGCAATCCCGACCGACTACCTAACTATGGCTACACCTTC	CASNPDRLPNYGYTF
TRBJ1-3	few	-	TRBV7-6	TGTGCCAGCAGCCCCCCTCGTGGGTCGGACTCTGGAAACACCATATATTTT	CASSPPRGSDSGNTIYF